The table lists the clone carrying this T cell receptor (beta chain) with many counts. Its antigen is unknown. With 6 bases clipped from V and 10 bases from J, the junction kept 9 bases outside the gene matches. The CDR3 has 13 residues. This sample was taken from a study of T-cell reconstitution after alpha-beta-depleted transplantation in children. Overall study results and limits: For some patients, TCRbeta diversity was high at day 60 because of recipient T cells and thymic progenitors that survived. At one year after transplant, newly produced T cells mostly accounted for T-cell counts and diversity. Alpha-beta T cells present about two months after transplant were reported to originate from several hundred expanded graft clones.

The authors prepared the TCRbeta library with unique molecular identifiers. Via MiXCR, TCRdb re-called the PCR reads, giving one row per CDR3 protein. The data contain about 440,000 distinct CDR3 sequences, approximately 42% of them singletons. The rearrangement uses TRBV12-3 or TRBV12-4 and TRBJ1-5, with 7 bases fitting TRBD1. This TCR came from a girl aged 2 to 10 with aplastic anemia, due to receive a stem cell transplant. The specimen comprised PBMCs, sampled before TCRalphabeta/CD19-depleted stem cell transplant. The CDR3 reads CASSQDRSSPQHF. In DNA, the CDR3 is TGTGCCAGCAGCCAGGACAGGAGCTCTCCCCAGCATTTT.